This is a list of T cell receptor beta chains from one sample in a study of OX40 agonist ivuxolimab in advanced cancers. Data came from immunoSEQ multiplex PCR; TCRdb stores just in-frame clones and leaves some out. The sample consists of roughly 13,000 clones, roughly three quarters of them appearing once. This specimen was CD4+ or CD8+ T cells sorted from blood, taken in a trial of the OX40 agonist ivuxolimab. These receptors all stem from an adult with an advanced solid tumor such as melanoma, head and neck, liver or kidney cancer. Both conserved end residues are part of each CDR3. Fields, in order: J gene, V gene, clone size, D gene, CDR3 DNA, CDR3 protein. The D gene is left open where the match is weak. Expanded clones get a size class; other rows say once, few or many, or leave the size out.

>TRBJ1-1|TRBV9|.|.
TGTGCCAGCAGCTCCCGACAGTCTAAAGCTTTCTTT
CASSSRQSKAFF
>TRBJ1-3|TRBV7-9|.|.
TGTGCCAGCAGCTCCACAGAAGCAGGGACCCTTAGAAACACCATATATTTT
CASSSTEAGTLRNTIYF
>TRBJ2-1|TRBV5-4|few|TRBD2
TGTGCCAGCAGCCCCGGACTAGCGGGTCGCAATGAGCAGTTCTTC
CASSPGLAGRNEQFF
>TRBJ2-7|TRBV9|.|.
TGTGCCAGCAGCGTAGCCTTAGACGCCTACGAGCAGTACTTC
CASSVALDAYEQYF
>TRBJ1-2|TRBV27|.|.
TGTGCCAGCAGTTCGATCGCTTCGGGAGGCTACACCTTC
CASSSIASGGYTF
>TRBJ2-3|TRBV6-1|.|.
TGTGCCAGCAGTGAAGGGCAGGGGTCCGATACGCAGTATTTT
CASSEGQGSDTQYF
>TRBJ2-5|TRBV4-3|.|.
TGCGCCAGCAGCCAAGTTTTAGAACTGATCGAAGAGACCCAGTACTTC
CASSQVLELIEETQYF
>TRBJ1-5|TRBV2|medium-sized|TRBD1
TGTGCCAGCAGGGAAGGACAGGGGACCCAGCCCCAGCATTTT
CASREGQGTQPQHF
>TRBJ2-7|TRBV11-2|.|TRBD1
TGTGCCAGCAGCCTCACAGGACAGGGCTGGAGCTCCTACGAGCAGTACTTC
CASSLTGQGWSSYEQYF
>TRBJ1-5|TRBV15|few|.
TGTGCCACCAGCAATGGGGGGGTGAGCAATCAGCCCCAGCATTTT
CATSNGGVSNQPQHF
>TRBJ2-3|TRBV6-6|.|.
TGTGCCAGCAGTTTCGACAGCGCTACGCAGTATTTT
CASSFDSATQYF
>TRBJ2-1|TRBV9|.|TRBD2
TGTGCCAGCAGCCCCGGGACTAGCGGGGTTGAGCAGTTCTTC
CASSPGTSGVEQFF
>TRBJ1-1|TRBV27|once|.
TGTGCCAGCCTCGGGCAGGACATGAACACTGAAGCTTTCTTT
CASLGQDMNTEAFF
>TRBJ2-6|TRBV7-9|.|.
TGTGCCAGCAGCTTAGGGGGCAGGGTACGATCTGGGGCCAACGTCCTGACTTTC
CASSLGGRVRSGANVLTF
>TRBJ1-2|TRBV29-1|.|.
TGCAGCGTTGAGGACCCCCAGAGTAGCTATGGCTACACCTTC
CSVEDPQSSYGYTF
>TRBJ2-1|TRBV5-6|.|.
TGTGCCAGCAGCCTAGACGCCTACAATGAGCAGTTCTTC
CASSLDAYNEQFF
>TRBJ1-1|TRBV6-5|few|.
TGTGCCAGCAGTTACGGGGGGGCGGAAGCTTTCTTT
CASSYGGAEAFF
>TRBJ1-2|TRBV4-1|.|.
TGCGCCAGCAGCCAAGATCACGGAGGGGACCTTGGCTACACCTTC
CASSQDHGGDLGYTF
>TRBJ1-1|TRBV19|.|TRBD1
TGTGCCAGTAGTATCGGACAGGGATTGAGGACTGAAGCTTTCTTT
CASSIGQGLRTEAFF
>TRBJ2-1|TRBV6-5|.|.
TGTGCCAGCAGTTATTTTCAGGGTGACGGTGAGCAGTTCTTC
CASSYFQGDGEQFF
>TRBJ2-5|TRBV29-1|once|.
TGCAGCGTTGAACGAGAGACCCAGTACTTC
CSVERETQYF
>TRBJ2-6|TRBV7-9|.|.
TGTGCCAGCACCCGCTCTGGGGCCAACGTCCTGACTTTC
CASTRSGANVLTF
>TRBJ1-5|TRBV6-5|.|.
TGTGCCAGCAGTTTAATCGAAAGCAATCAGCCCCAGCATTTT
CASSLIESNQPQHF
>TRBJ1-2|TRBV13|.|TRBD1
TGTGCCAGCAGCTCCGGACAGGGGGCCTATGGCTACACCTTC
CASSSGQGAYGYTF
>TRBJ1-2|TRBV10-3|.|.
TGTGCCATCAGTGAGGGGCCCGAGGGAGCTGGTTACTATGGCTACACCTTC
CAISEGPEGAGYYGYTF
>TRBJ2-3|TRBV4-3|.|.
TGCGCCAGCAGCCAGGAAGCTACCTTTCTCCTCACAGATACGCAGTATTTT
CASSQEATFLLTDTQYF
>TRBJ2-7|TRBV6-1|.|TRBD2
TGTGCCAGCAGTGAATATTGGGGGACTAGCGGGGGCGGGGAGTACGAGCAGTACTTC
CASSEYWGTSGGGEYEQYF
>TRBJ2-1|TRBV5-1|once|TRBD2
TGCGCCAGCAGCTTTAGCGGGGGGGCCGTCTACAATGAGCAGTTCTTC
CASSFSGGAVYNEQFF
>TRBJ2-1|TRBV7-9|medium-sized|TRBD1
TGTGCCAGCAGCACCCGGTCCGGGACAGGGGGCCCCAATGAGCAGTTCTTC
CASSTRSGTGGPNEQFF
>TRBJ1-5|TRBV25-1|once|.
TGTGCCACCTCAGGGGCAGCTAGCAATCAGCCCCAGCATTTT
CATSGAASNQPQHF
>TRBJ2-7|TRBV10-3|.|.
TGTGCCATCAGTGTGGGATCCGGGCAGTACTTC
CAISVGSGQYF
>TRBJ1-4|TRBV19|.|TRBD1
TGTGCCAGTAGTATGGGAGTCTTGTGGACAGGAGGTGAAAAACTGTTTTTT
CASSMGVLWTGGEKLFF
>TRBJ2-5|TRBV4-1|.|.
TGCGCCAGCAGCCAAGATAAATCGGGGAAGGAGACCCAGTACTTC
CASSQDKSGKETQYF
>TRBJ2-7|TRBV27|.|.
TGTGCCAGCAGTTTGGATAGCAGGGGCTACGAGCAGTACTTC
CASSLDSRGYEQYF
>TRBJ1-1|TRBV4-3|.|TRBD1
TGCGCCAGCAGCCAAGATGGGACAGCGAACACTGAAGCTTTCTTT
CASSQDGTANTEAFF
>TRBJ2-1|TRBV19|few|TRBD1
TGTGCCAGTAACAGGGGGCTCTACAATGAGCAGTTCTTC
CASNRGLYNEQFF
>TRBJ1-1|TRBV9|once|.
TGTGCCAGCAGCGTAGGAACAGGAGGGAACACTGAAGCTTTCTTT
CASSVGTGGNTEAFF